Below are 5 T cell receptor beta chains sequenced from a single sample in a study of brain T cells in children with intractable seizures. The method was immunoSEQ multiplex PCR; TCRdb's version includes in-frame clones alone and lacks a portion of them. The repertoire holds about 340,000 clones, with about 93% as singletons. Noted time point: blood from clinic visit 5 months post-surgery; TSC patient then seizure free. Source: peripheral blood, taken roughly 5 months after surgery. The receptors were sampled from a boy under three years old with tuberous sclerosis and intractable seizures.

Written as DNA, the CDR3 is TGTGCCAGCAGCCTGGGACTAGCGGGGGTCAATGAGCAGTTCTTC. It translates to CASSLGLAGVNEQFF. V is TRBV3-1 (or the pseudogene TRBV3-2) and J is TRBJ2-1, with 14 bases fitting TRBD2. CDR1 and CDR2 (germline): LGHDT, YNNKEL (reference sequence). This CDR3 contains 15 residues. The V segment lost 4 bases and the J segment 6 bases; nucleotides outside the gene matches: 2.

This clone was seen only once. This chain joins TRBV5-1 and TRBJ1-2, with D unclear. The CDR3 totals 15 residues. CDR1 and CDR2 from the germline V gene are SGHRS and YFSETQ. The V end lost 3 bases, the J end lost 5 bases, and 17 bases lay between the germline ends. CDR3 region: CASSSTQEDLYGYTF. DNA for the CDR3: TGCGCCAGCAGCTCGACACAAGAGGACTTATATGGCTACACCTTC. Looking up the rest from reference TRBV5-1 and TRBJ1-2 gives the full variable domain: KAGVTQTPRYLIKTRGQQVTLSCSPISGHRSVSWYQQTPGQGLQFLFEYFSETQRNKGNFPGRFSGRQFSNSRSEMNVSTLELGDSALYLCASSSTQEDLYGYTFGSGTRLTVV.

This clone turned up a few times. The chain recombines TRBV19 with TRBJ1-5; a possible D gene is TRBD1 (6 bases). The CDR3 spans 15 residues. Germline values: CDR1 LNHDA, CDR2 SQIVND (reference sequence). The V and J ends lost 6 bases and 3 bases respectively, with 15 bases between them. CDR3 sequence (DNA): TGTGCCAGTAGACCCGACAGGTATGTCAATCAGCCCCAGCATTTT. It yields the protein CASRPDRYVNQPQHF.

The CDR3 here is CASSSKMTDTNTEAFF. The CDR3 DNA is TGCGCCAGCAGCTCAAAAATGACAGACACGAACACTGAAGCTTTCTTT. The chain combines TRBV5-1 with TRBJ1-1, with D perhaps TRBD1 (5 bases). Trimming removed 3 bases from V and 1 base from J, with 16 bases in between. Germline lookup yields CDR1 SGHRS and CDR2 YFSETQ. This CDR3 has 16 residues.

V is TRBV12-3 or TRBV12-4 and J is TRBJ1-3; no clear D. V was cut by 6 bases and J by 5 bases, with 8 bases left in between. The CDR3 is 12 residues long. CDR3 bases: TGTGCCAGCAGGTTCCCTAGAAACACCATATATTTT. Translation: CASRFPRNTIYF.